A single sample gave rise to the 3 T cell receptor beta chains below, sequenced in a study of blood T cell repertoires in COVID-19. Profiled with immunoSEQ multiplex PCR; TCRdb holds only in-frame clones, not every one. The sample includes approximately 51,000 clones, roughly 91% of them seen just once. The sample comprised peripheral blood. The receptors were sampled from a man in his fifties with active COVID-19.

The chain recombines TRBV14 with TRBJ2-7, with 8 nucleotides matching TRBD2. There are 16 residues in the CDR3. Losses at the gene ends were 7 bases for V and 4 bases for J; bases not matched to a gene: 15. Germline CDR1 and CDR2: SGHDN and FVKESK. The CDR3 reads CASIPVFGAGDYEQYF. CDR3 nucleotides: TGTGCCAGCATCCCCGTCTTCGGAGCGGGGGATTACGAGCAGTACTTC.

The chain recombines TRBV12-5 with TRBJ2-3; 7 bases are a match to TRBD1. Germline loops: CDR1 LGHNT, CDR2 FRNRAP. V lost 5 bases, J lost 5 bases, and 13 bases stayed unmatched. The CDR3 spans 16 residues. Here the CDR3 reads CASGPSTGRWIDTQYF. The CDR3 DNA reads TGTGCTAGTGGTCCTTCGACAGGGCGATGGATAGATACGCAGTATTTT.

The V gene is TRBV28, the J gene TRBJ2-3, with D tentatively TRBD2 (6 bases). Trimming removed 8 bases from V and 0 bases from J, with 15 bases in between. This CDR3 region has 15 residues. Looked up from germline, CDR1 is MDHEN and CDR2 is SYDVKM. CDR3 nucleotide sequence: TGTGCCAGCCGCGGGGCAGGGAAAAGCACAGATACGCAGTATTTT. This gives the protein CASRGAGKSTDTQYF.